Each of the 7 T cell receptor beta chains below was sequenced from the same sample in a study of blood T cell repertoires in COVID-19. Method: immunoSEQ multiplex PCR; TCRdb's copy keeps in-frame clones and lacks some. The table lists about 64,000 clones, about nine tenths of them singletons, with around 8.4% in the top ten. The specimen was peripheral blood. All receptors derive from a woman over 75 with active COVID-19.

The rearrangement links TRBV19 to TRBJ1-1, with 11 bases identical to TRBD1. J lost 6 bases, V lost 5 bases, and 11 bases had no gene match. The CDR3 has 16 amino acids. Germline-derived CDR1 and CDR2 are LNHDA and SQIVND (reference sequence). CDR3 in amino acids: CASSEDRGRGGSEAFF. CDR3 DNA sequence: TGTGCCAGTAGTGAGGACAGGGGGCGCGGGGGGTCTGAAGCTTTCTTT.

The CDR3 bases are TGTGCCAGCAGTCCTTGGACAGGGTTTAGCAATCAGCCCCAGCATTTT. Translating it yields CASSPWTGFSNQPQHF. J is TRBJ1-5 and V is TRBV28; 8 bases agree with TRBD1. The CDR3 is 16 residues long. V lost 5 bases, J lost 0 bases, and 6 bases stayed unmatched. Germline assignment: CDR1 MDHEN and CDR2 SYDVKM.

As regards this clone: Other DNA sequences from this sample encode an identical CDR3 as well. This sequence joins TRBV3-1 (or the pseudogene TRBV3-2) and TRBJ2-3; 9 nucleotides agree with TRBD2. The CDR3 spans 14 residues. After removal of 3 bases from V and 6 bases from J, the junction contained 4 bases not matched to a gene. Germline-derived CDR1 and CDR2 are LGHDT and YNNKEL (reference sequence). CDR3 DNA sequence: TGTGCCAGCAGCCAGGCGGGGGGGCGGGATACGCAGTATTTT. Translated: CASSQAGGRDTQYF.

The rearrangement joins TRBV6-1 to TRBJ1-5; TRBD1 is a possible D gene (6 bases). Trimming shortened V by 0 bases and J by 6 bases, and 12 bases separated the two germline ends. This CDR3 contains 15 residues. CDR1 is MNHNS, CDR2 SASEGT, per germline. The CDR3 sequence is CASSEAYGQTQPQHF. In DNA, the CDR3 is TGTGCCAGCAGTGAAGCGTATGGACAGACTCAGCCCCAGCATTTT.

By its share, this clone is medium-sized. The chain combines TRBV10-1 with TRBJ2-2; D remains unclear. The V end lost 3 bases, the J end lost 5 bases, and 19 bases lay between the germline ends. CDR1 WNHNN and CDR2 SYGVQD come from the germline V gene (reference sequence). The CDR3 has 17 amino acids. The CDR3 region is CASSDSRSAPRTGELFF. The DNA for the CDR3 is TGCGCCAGCAGTGATAGTCGGTCCGCTCCTAGGACCGGGGAGCTGTTTTTT.

The chain combines TRBV2 with TRBJ2-2; D is possibly TRBD2 (5 bases). Trimming stripped 9 bases from V and 2 bases from J, with 16 bases between. Germline assignment: CDR1 SNHLY and CDR2 FYNNEI. There are 15 residues in the CDR3. CDR3 nucleotide sequence: TGTGCCAGTGGAGTAGGAGGCGGTAACACCGGGGAGCTGTTTTTT. Amino acid sequence: CASGVGGGNTGELFF.

The chain employs TRBV27 and TRBJ2-1; 13 bases align to TRBD2. Germline V lookup: CDR1 MNHEY, CDR2 SMNVEV (reference sequence). V lost 5 bases and J lost 9; bases outside the gene matches: 7. This CDR3 comprises 15 residues. The CDR3 protein is CASSVGLAGFGEQFF. The CDR3, as DNA: TGTGCCAGCAGTGTGGGACTAGCGGGATTTGGTGAGCAGTTCTTC.